This T cell receptor (beta chain) was identified during a study of blood T cell repertoires in COVID-19 (TCRdb year 2020). With respect to the entire study: Collaborator samples came from the United States, Italy and Spain and covered acute and convalescent phases of COVID-19. The material from the prospective study consisted of cDNA or gDNA derived from T cells, B-cell-depleted T cells, or PBMCs. Subjects who had been exposed to COVID-19, were actively infected with it, or had recovered from it provided the deeply sampled blood TCRbeta repertoires that made up the dataset. The repertoires were made available in a free public database intended to serve as a resource for research on the immune response to SARS-CoV-2. The samples were drawn from two sources: the first 160 participants of the ongoing ImmuneRACE study, and 1,000 to 1,500 subjects contributed by 6 global collaborators. A de-identified subject ID, COVID-19 status, age in years and sex were almost always included in the sample metadata. Where available, HLA class I and class II types were taken from metadata supplied by the sample provider and were not determined by assay-based typing. What the study reported, not specific to this receptor: The quantity of clinical and demographic metadata differed by source and by participant and was supplied without curation.

The immunoSEQ Assay, a bias-controlled multiplex PCR, was used to amplify TCRbeta CDR3 regions from genomic DNA. As for the authors' bioinformatics: Nucleated cell counts per sample were estimated from amplification of reference gene primers within the assay. Sequence reads were collapsed and filtered to measure the absolute abundance of every unique TCRbeta CDR3 rearrangement. For each sample, productive Simpson clonality was calculated as the square root of Simpson's diversity index over productive rearrangements. The immuneACCESS repertoire file appears here via TCRdb, limited to in-frame rearrangements. These files lack a portion of the clones; in checked studies, under half of the deficit traces to unresolved V genes, and the cause of the others is not known. Clone size and the V and J calls come from that table; the DNA yielded D and trimming. This sample is represented by some 21,000 clones; around 70% of them were singletons. Less than 20% of the sample is taken by the ten largest.

As concerns this clone: No cognate antigen has been identified for it. No quality values exist for individual bases; no much larger clone is one base distant.

Collaborating institutions collected whole blood in K2EDTA tubes following their own protocols. Collaborator samples were shipped for TCRbeta analysis as frozen whole blood, isolated PBMCs, or DNA extracted from either sample type. The sample consisted of peripheral blood. This clonotype was obtained from a human donor in a cohort sampled during active or convalescent COVID-19.

The nucleotide sequence is given as TGTGCCAGCAGCCCTCTATCCTTCCGGACAGTATCTAACTATGGCTACACCTTC. Its protein reads: CASSPLSFRTVSNYGYTF. The V and J segments used are TRBV11-2 and TRBJ1-2; the D gene is perhaps TRBD1, on 6 matching bases. The junction carries 22 bases between V and J, which are trimmed by 5 bases and 0 bases respectively. Inclusive of the bounding cysteine and phenylalanine, the CDR3 is 18 residues long. Kept here is only the CDR3 DNA, which spans 54 bases and is read in frame from base 1. CDR1 and CDR2 are drawn from the germline V gene: SGHAT, FQNNGV.